The source of this TCR beta chain is a study of blood T cell repertoires in COVID-19. In the study overall: Sites in the United States, Italy and Spain provided acute and convalescent COVID-19 samples.

The method was immunoSEQ multiplex PCR; TCRdb's version includes in-frame clones alone and lacks a portion of them. The sample consists of approximately 300,000 clones, around 80% of them appearing once. From germline, CDR1 is SGHNT and CDR2 YENEEA. CDR3 length: 14 amino acids. J lost 7 bases, V lost 5 bases, and 5 bases had no gene match. This clone appeared once. This receptor was identified in a woman between 45 and 60 years old with acute or convalescent COVID-19. Sequenced material: peripheral blood. The chain has TRBV11-3 and TRBJ2-1; 10 bases are shared with TRBD1. The DNA for the CDR3 is TGTGCCAGCAGCCCAAGGGGACAGGGGAATGAGCAGTTCTTC. This translates into CASSPRGQGNEQFF.